This record concerns one TCR beta chain sequence. Individuals drawn from approximately 26 US areas were roughly 18 to 100 years old. This entry belongs to a study of blood T cell repertoires in COVID-19. About the study: The origin of the acute and convalescent COVID-19 samples was the United States, Italy and Spain. Sources were T cells, B-cell-depleted T cells, or PBMCs; the material itself was cDNA or gDNA.

TCRdb keeps only in-frame clones here, not all; method: immunoSEQ multiplex PCR. The sample has fewer than 300,000 clones, around 90% seen once; the top ten hold 1% to 1.3%. CDR1 and CDR2 (germline): MNHEY, SMNVEV (reference sequence). CDR3 length: 16 residues. Trimming at V came to 2 bases and at J to 0 bases, leaving 4 bases not matched to a gene. This clonotype was sampled from a woman aged 25 to 45 who had recovered from COVID-19. The rearrangement joins TRBV27 to TRBJ2-1, with 7 bases aligning to TRBD1. The sample was PBMCs or T cells enriched from blood (not recorded which). CDR3 DNA sequence: TGTGCCAGCAGTTTAGCCACAGGGGTCTCCTACAATGAGCAGTTCTTC. This sequence encodes CASSLATGVSYNEQFF.